Listed below are T cell receptor beta chains from one sample, sequenced in a study of CD8 T cells in ankylosing spondylitis. Via MiXCR, TCRdb re-called the 5' RACE reads, giving one row per CDR3 protein. The profile covers roughly 180,000 distinct CDR3 sequences, with approximately 9% appearing a single time and approximately 15% taken by the ten largest. The sample comprised blood, either unsorted or a sorted T cell fraction (not recorded which). The receptors stem from a female donor with ankylosing spondylitis or in good health (not recorded which). The CDR3 runs from the conserved cysteine through the conserved F or W. The order of the fields is D gene, J gene, V gene, clone size, CDR3 protein, CDR3 DNA. The D gene is left open where the match is weak. Size tells how often a clone was seen (once, few, many) or the class of an expanded clone, and some rows leave it out.

>TRBD2|TRBJ2-1|TRBV27|few
CASRLGGNEQFF
TGTGCCAGCAGGCTCGGGGGGAATGAGCAGTTCTTC
>TRBD2|TRBJ2-1|TRBV6-1|.
CASTRREAAYNEQFF
TGTGCCAGCACGAGGCGGGAGGCAGCCTACAATGAGCAGTTCTTC
>.|TRBJ2-1|TRBV3-1|few
CASSQSIARADEQFF
TGTGCCAGCAGCCAATCCATAGCTCGCGCCGATGAGCAGTTCTTC
>.|TRBJ2-7|TRBV5-1|many
CASRLGGSNYEQYF
TGCGCCAGCAGGCTAGGGGGTAGTAACTACGAGCAGTACTTC
>.|TRBJ2-1|TRBV12-3/TRBV12-4|many
CASNAKGHRGEQFF
TGTGCCAGCAATGCTAAGGGGCACCGCGGTGAGCAGTTCTTC
>.|TRBJ1-1|TRBV12-3/TRBV12-4|many
CASSLGPGVTEAFF
TGTGCCAGCAGTTTAGGGCCAGGGGTGACTGAAGCTTTCTTT
>.|TRBJ2-7|TRBV24-1|few
CATSDSVFSYEQYF
TGTGCCACCAGTGATTCAGTCTTCTCCTACGAGCAGTACTTC
>.|TRBJ1-1|TRBV19|.
CASSIGRTEAFF
TGTGCCAGTAGTATCGGGCGAACTGAAGCTTTCTTT
>.|TRBJ1-1|TRBV24-1|many
CATSDAQGTEAFF
TGTGCCACCAGTGATGCTCAGGGCACTGAAGCTTTCTTT
>.|TRBJ2-7|TRBV19|few
CASSIDPGIEQYF
TGTGCCAGTAGTATAGATCCGGGGATCGAGCAGTACTTC
>.|TRBJ2-7|TRBV28|few
CASRYYTGNEQYF
TGTGCCAGCAGGTATTATACAGGGAACGAGCAGTACTTC
>TRBD1|TRBJ2-5|TRBV2|many
CASSRTGQETQYF
TGTGCCAGCAGTAGGACAGGGCAAGAGACCCAGTACTTC
>TRBD2|TRBJ2-6|TRBV6-1|few
CASRAGSGANVLTF
TGTGCCAGCAGAGCGGGGTCCGGGGCCAACGTCCTGACTTTC
>.|TRBJ2-7|TRBV6-5|.
CASSLGSQVSYEQYF
TGTGCCAGCAGCCTAGGGTCCCAGGTTTCCTACGAGCAGTACTTC
>.|TRBJ1-6|TRBV7-3|.
CASSEAFDNSPLHF
TGTGCCAGCAGCGAGGCGTTTGACAATTCACCCCTCCACTTT
>TRBD1|TRBJ1-1|TRBV7-9|many
CASSLRTGQNTEAFF
TGTGCCAGCAGTCTTAGGACAGGTCAGAACACTGAAGCTTTCTTT
>TRBD2|TRBJ2-1|TRBV12-3/TRBV12-4|many
CASSFISGTPHEQFF
TGTGCCAGCAGTTTCATTAGCGGGACCCCCCATGAGCAGTTCTTC
>TRBD2|TRBJ2-2|TRBV9|many
CASSSAGGPAGELFF
TGTGCCAGCAGCTCAGCGGGAGGGCCAGCTGGGGAGCTGTTTTTT
>.|TRBJ1-1|TRBV4-1|.
CASSQDPADTEAFF
TGCGCCAGCAGCCAAGATCCGGCGGACACTGAAGCTTTCTTT
>.|TRBJ2-2|TRBV7-9|.
CASSSGPKEANTGELFF
TGTGCCAGCAGCTCGGGACCGAAAGAAGCGAACACCGGGGAGCTGTTTTTT
>TRBD2|TRBJ2-1|TRBV20-1|few
CSAHELGGGPGNEQFF
TGCAGTGCTCATGAGCTTGGGGGAGGGCCCGGAAATGAGCAGTTCTTC
>.|TRBJ1-2|TRBV7-9|many
CASSFLGTTNYGYTF
TGTGCCAGCAGCTTCTTGGGGACTACTAACTATGGCTACACCTTC
>.|TRBJ2-1|TRBV4-2|many
CASSQERPQNEQFF
TGTGCCAGCAGCCAAGAGAGACCACAAAATGAGCAGTTCTTC
>.|TRBJ1-5|TRBV7-2|few
CASSLDQGSNQPQHF
TGTGCCAGCAGCTTAGACCAGGGAAGCAATCAGCCCCAGCATTTT
>TRBD1|TRBJ2-7|TRBV27|few
CASAPTGVPDEQYF
TGTGCCAGCGCCCCCACAGGGGTTCCCGACGAGCAGTACTTC
>.|TRBJ2-7|TRBV28|few
CASSLEQFYEQYF
TGTGCCAGCAGTTTAGAGCAGTTTTACGAGCAGTACTTC